The 27 T cell receptor beta chains below all came from one sample that was sequenced in a study of blood T cell repertoires in COVID-19. Profiling relied on immunoSEQ multiplex PCR, and the TCRdb table lists in-frame clones only, not all of them. Among 57,000 or so clones, roughly 76% were seen once, and the ten largest hold approximately 20%. What was sequenced was peripheral blood. Receptors originate from a man in his fifties with active or convalescent COVID-19.

This chain uses TRBV5-1 with TRBJ1-1; 9 nucleotides agree with TRBD1. This CDR3 is built from 16 residues. V shed 3 bases, J shed 3 bases, and the junction held 9 bases outside the gene matches. CDR1 and CDR2 (germline): SGHRS, YFSETQ. The CDR3 reads CASSSLLTGGHTEAFF. CDR3 nucleotide sequence: TGCGCCAGCAGCTCCCTTTTGACAGGGGGGCACACTGAAGCTTTCTTT.

This chain joins TRBV3-1 (or the pseudogene TRBV3-2) and TRBJ1-1, with D unresolved. The CDR3 extends over 12 amino acids. Germline assignment: CDR1 LGHDT and CDR2 YNNKEL (reference sequence). The germline V and J ends were trimmed by 3 bases and 3 bases, with 5 bases remaining between them. The CDR3 DNA sequence: TGTGCCAGCAGCCAGTCAGACACTGAAGCTTTCTTT. Translated: CASSQSDTEAFF.

This rearrangement joins TRBV27 to TRBJ2-2; D may be TRBD1 (5 bases). This CDR3 is built from 15 residues. CDR1 and CDR2 from the germline V gene are MNHEY and SMNVEV (reference sequence). V was shortened by 3 bases and J by 6 bases, with 14 bases between the two germline ends. The CDR3 bases are TGTGCCAGCAGTTTGGTTTATACGACAGCCGGGGAGCTGTTTTTT. It yields the protein CASSLVYTTAGELFF.

The rearrangement uses TRBV11-3 and TRBJ1-5; D unclear. CDR3 size: 15 residues. Trimming shortened V by 7 bases and J by 7 bases, and 20 bases separated the two germline ends. CDR1 SGHNT and CDR2 YENEEA come from the germline V gene. The CDR3 nucleotides read TGTGCCAGCACCCCAGTCGGGATCCGAGTGCAGCCCCAGCATTTT. It yields the protein CASTPVGIRVQPQHF.

The chain employs TRBV5-1 and TRBJ1-2; the D gene is possibly TRBD1 (6 bases). The CDR3 consists of 14 residues. Germline V CDR1 and CDR2: SGHRS, YFSETQ. V was cut by 4 bases and J by 8 bases, with 18 bases left in between. CDR3 DNA sequence: TGCGCCAGCAGCGCCCAAACAGGGACGGAAGGCTACACCTTC. Translating gives CASSAQTGTEGYTF.

The gene calls are TRBV28 and TRBJ2-2, with 10 bases lining up with TRBD1. The CDR3 contains 13 residues. The germline V gene has CDR1 MDHEN and CDR2 SYDVKM. The CDR3 nucleotides are TGTGTGGTAGGGACAGGGGACACCGGGGAGCTGTTTTTT. Translated: CVVGTGDTGELFF.

The gene calls are TRBV11-2 and TRBJ2-1; TRBD1 might be the D (5 bases). The CDR3 extends over 15 amino acids. Germline values: CDR1 SGHAT, CDR2 FQNNGV. The germline V and J ends were trimmed by 4 bases and 4 bases, with 14 bases remaining between them. The CDR3 DNA reads TGTGCCAGCAGCTCGTTGAGACAGCTGTACAATGAGCAGTTCTTC. Its translation: CASSSLRQLYNEQFF. The variable domain in full, with the rest retrieved from reference TRBV11-2 and TRBJ2-1, is EAGVAQSPRYKIIEKRQSVAFWCNPISGHATLYWYQQILGQGPKLLIQFQNNGVVDDSQLPKDRFSAERLKGVDSTLKIQPAKLEDSAVYLCASSSLRQLYNEQFFGPGTRLTVL.

V and J are TRBV30 and TRBJ2-7; D is perhaps TRBD2 (5 bases). Germline lookup yields CDR1 GTSNPN and CDR2 SVGIG (reference sequence). The CDR3 loop spans 12 amino acids. Trimming left V 6 bases short and J 1 base short, with 10 bases between. The DNA of the CDR3 is TGTGCCTGTTGGAGGCAGTCCTACGAGCAGTACTTC. Protein: CACWRQSYEQYF.

The chain recombines TRBV5-4 with TRBJ2-3; 8 nucleotides align to TRBD2. The ends lost 0 bases at V and 3 bases at J; junction bases unmatched: 6. The CDR3 is made up of 16 amino acids. CDR1 is SGHNT, CDR2 YYREEE, per germline (reference sequence). CDR3 region: CASSLGSSGTTDTQYF. DNA for the CDR3: TGTGCCAGCAGCTTGGGGAGTAGCGGGACGACAGATACGCAGTATTTT.

The V and J genes are TRBV19 and TRBJ1-5; a possible D gene is TRBD1 (6 bases). The CDR3 is made up of 16 amino acids. Trimming cost V 4 bases and J 3 bases, with 16 bases left between them. CDR1 is LNHDA, CDR2 SQIVND, per germline (reference sequence). For the CDR3, the DNA is TGTGCCAGTAGTAATCCAGGGGAAGGGGTCAATCAGCCCCAGCATTTT. It encodes CASSNPGEGVNQPQHF.

The J gene is TRBJ2-3, the V gene TRBV20-1; the match to TRBD2 covers 13 bases. The CDR3 has 17 residues. CDR1 is DFQATT, CDR2 SNEGSKA, per germline (reference sequence). The trim removed 3 bases at V and 4 bases at J, leaving 10 bases unmatched. The CDR3 region has the DNA TGCAGTGCTAGTGGAATCGGGACTAGCGGGATGTCAGATACGCAGTATTTT. Its protein is CSASGIGTSGMSDTQYF.

The chain employs TRBV6-4 and TRBJ2-2, with a weak D call TRBD1 (6 bases). The CDR3 consists of 15 residues. Deletions cut 2 bases from V and 3 bases from J, with 10 bases between. CDR1 is MRHNA, CDR2 SNTAGT, per germline. The CDR3 coding sequence is TGTGCCAGCAGTGACGGGGGCAGCTACACCGGGGAGCTGTTTTTT. It codes for CASSDGGSYTGELFF.

The rearrangement uses TRBV5-1 and TRBJ2-1; 11 bases line up with TRBD2. The CDR3 has 15 amino acids. With V trimmed by 4 bases and J by 4 bases, 4 bases remained unmatched. Germline V gene sequence: CDR1 SGHRS, CDR2 YFSETQ. The CDR3: CASSPRTSGYNEQFF. The CDR3 DNA sequence: TGCGCCAGCAGCCCGCGGACTAGCGGGTACAATGAGCAGTTCTTC.

V is TRBV29-1 and J is TRBJ1-3; possible D gene TRBD1, 6 bases. Germline V gene data show CDR1 as SQVTM and CDR2 as ANQGSEA. The CDR3 covers 14 residues. V lost 3 bases and J lost 0, with 9 bases in between. The CDR3 bases are TGCAGCGTTGATTCAGGGGCCTCTGGAAACACCATATATTTT. Its translation: CSVDSGASGNTIYF.

The chain couples TRBV7-9 to TRBJ2-1; 9 nucleotides agree with TRBD1. Germline V gene data show CDR1 as SEHNR and CDR2 as FQNEAQ (reference sequence). This CDR3 has 14 residues. J lost 10 bases, V lost 5 bases, and 9 bases had no gene match. The CDR3 sequence is CASSLPGTGWEQFF. CDR3 sequence (DNA): TGTGCCAGCAGCCTACCCGGGACAGGGTGGGAGCAGTTCTTC. The complete variable domain, with remaining parts taken from reference TRBV7-9 and TRBJ2-1, reads DTGVSQNPRHKITKRGQNVTFRCDPISEHNRLYWYRQTLGQGPEFLTYFQNEAQLEKSRLLSDRFSAERPKGSFSTLEIQRTEQGDSAMYLCASSLPGTGWEQFFGPGTRLTVL.

This clone has more than one count but fewer than ten. The gene calls are TRBV15 and TRBJ2-7, with D possibly being TRBD2 (5 bases). V was pared by 5 bases and J by 1 base, with 9 bases between. The CDR3 length is 13 residues. The germline CDR1 and CDR2 sequences are LNHNV and YYDKDF (reference sequence). CDR3 sequence reads: CATSLRRSYEQYF. CDR3 bases: TGTGCCACCAGCCTCAGGAGGTCCTACGAGCAGTACTTC.

The gene calls are TRBV14 and TRBJ1-1, with a possible D match to TRBD1 (6 bases). There are 15 residues in the CDR3. V lost 0 bases, J lost 5 bases, and 13 bases lay in between. Germline CDR1 SGHDN, CDR2 FVKESK. The chain's CDR3 is CASSQDWGLRTEAFF. Here the CDR3 DNA reads TGTGCCAGCAGCCAAGATTGGGGGCTCCGAACTGAAGCTTTCTTT.

This clone was counted only a few times. This rearrangement joins TRBV7-2 to TRBJ1-4; 7 bases fit TRBD1. There are 13 residues in the CDR3. Germline lookup yields CDR1 SGHTA and CDR2 FQGNSA. V gave up 5 bases and J gave up 7 bases; unmatched junction bases: 4. CDR3 in amino acids: CASSAAGGEKLFF. DNA of the CDR3: TGTGCCAGCAGCGCAGCAGGGGGTGAAAAACTGTTTTTT. Variable domain in full (rest from reference TRBV7-2 and TRBJ1-4): GAGVSQSPSNKVTEKGKDVELRCDPISGHTALYWYRQSLGQGLEFLIYFQGNSAPDKSGLPSDRFSAERTGGSVSTLTIQRTQQEDSAVYLCASSAAGGEKLFFGSGTQLSVL.

As regards this clone: One end of the junction fails to match germline, which may point to a read error. The chain is built from TRBV5-1 and TRBJ2-7; 8 bases line up with TRBD1. Germline V gene sequence: CDR1 SGHRS, CDR2 YFSETQ. This CDR3 is 12 amino acids long. The CDR3 coding sequence is TGCGCCAGCAGCTTGGTGGGGGACAGGAGTCACTTC. Protein: CASSLVGDRSHF.

The rearrangement uses TRBV7-2 and TRBJ2-5; perhaps TRBD2 as D (5 bases). V dropped 0 bases and J dropped 11 bases, with 22 bases sitting between them. The CDR3 runs 16 residues. The germline gives CDR1 SGHTA, CDR2 FQGNSA. The CDR3 DNA is TGTGCCAGCAGCTTAGCGGGTGCAGGACTCAAAAGAGCACAGTACTTC. Translation: CASSLAGAGLKRAQYF.

The genes are TRBV6-5 and TRBJ1-1; D is possibly TRBD1 (5 bases). The CDR3 sequence is 13 residues long. Looked up from germline, CDR1 is MNHEY and CDR2 is SVGAGI. Trimming took off 4 bases at V and 7 bases at J, with 13 bases between the two ends. The CDR3 loop reads CASSSMGGSEAFF. For the CDR3, the DNA is TGTGCCAGCAGTTCCATGGGGGGAAGTGAAGCTTTCTTT.

V and J are TRBV5-1 and TRBJ2-3, with 7 nucleotides matching TRBD1. The J segment lost 9 bases and the V segment lost 2 bases, leaving 6 bases of the junction unmatched. From germline, CDR1 is SGHRS and CDR2 YFSETQ. The CDR3 covers 13 residues. CDR3 amino acids: CASSFGTVKTQYF. CDR3 DNA: TGCGCCAGCAGCTTTGGGACAGTTAAAACGCAGTATTTT. Based on the CDR3 plus reference TRBV5-1 and TRBJ2-3, the full variable domain is KAGVTQTPRYLIKTRGQQVTLSCSPISGHRSVSWYQQTPGQGLQFLFEYFSETQRNKGNFPGRFSGRQFSNSRSEMNVSTLELGDSALYLCASSFGTVKTQYFGPGTRLTVL.

This chain links TRBV7-2 with TRBJ2-1; tentative D call: TRBD1 (6 bases). The V end was cut by 5 bases, the J end by 5 bases, with 13 bases between. The length of the CDR3 is 14 residues. Germline V lookup: CDR1 SGHTA, CDR2 FQGNSA. The CDR3 loop is CASSIQGTNNEQFF. Here the CDR3 DNA reads TGTGCCAGCAGCATACAGGGTACCAACAATGAGCAGTTCTTC.

This clone was seen repeatedly, ten times or more. V and J are TRBV6-6 and TRBJ1-6; D is possibly TRBD1 (5 bases). Trimming stripped 6 bases from V and 13 bases from J, with 19 bases between. This CDR3 has 14 residues. Germline V lookup: CDR1 MNHNY, CDR2 SVGAGI (reference sequence). CDR3 bases: TGTGCCAGCAGCCCCTATACAGGACGCGTCCCCCTCCACTTT. Its translation: CASSPYTGRVPLHF.

The J gene is TRBJ2-3, the V gene TRBV4-1; 14 nucleotides match TRBD2. This CDR3 contains 18 residues. Losses at the gene ends were 2 bases for V and 3 bases for J; bases not matched to a gene: 7. Germline-derived CDR1 and CDR2 are MGHRA and YSYEKL. The CDR3 coding sequence is TGCGCCAGCAGCCAATCGGGACTAGCGGGGGCGGATACAGATACGCAGTATTTT. This gives the protein CASSQSGLAGADTDTQYF.

This clone was seen only once. V is TRBV29-1 and J is TRBJ2-7; 7 bases fit TRBD1. V dropped 6 bases and J dropped 2; count of bases not matched to a gene: 10. This CDR3 is 14 amino acids long. Germline V lookup: CDR1 SQVTM, CDR2 ANQGSEA. The CDR3 protein is CSVETGTETYEQYF. In nucleotides, the CDR3 is TGCAGCGTGGAGACCGGGACAGAGACCTACGAGCAGTACTTC.

A few counts support this clone. The chain is built from TRBV5-1 and TRBJ1-2, with TRBD1 matching over 7 bases. There are 15 residues in the CDR3. Trimming at V came to 0 bases and at J to 6 bases, leaving 8 bases not matched to a gene. Looked up from germline, CDR1 is SGHRS and CDR2 is YFSETQ. In DNA, the CDR3 is TGCGCCAGCAGCTTGGAGGGACAGAGCGTTGATGGCTACACCTTC. The encoded protein is CASSLEGQSVDGYTF.